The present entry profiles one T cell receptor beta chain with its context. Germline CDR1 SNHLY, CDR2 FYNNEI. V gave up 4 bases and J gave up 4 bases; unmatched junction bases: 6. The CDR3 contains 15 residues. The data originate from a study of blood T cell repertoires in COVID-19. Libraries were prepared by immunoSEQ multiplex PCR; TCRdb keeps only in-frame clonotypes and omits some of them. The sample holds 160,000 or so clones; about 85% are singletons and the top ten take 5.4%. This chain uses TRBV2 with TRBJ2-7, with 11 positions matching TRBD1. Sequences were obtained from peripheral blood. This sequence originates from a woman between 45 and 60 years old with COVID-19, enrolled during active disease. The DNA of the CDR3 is TGTGCCAGCAGTGCAACCGGGACAGGGGGGTACGAGCAGTACTTC. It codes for CASSATGTGGYEQYF.